Below, one T cell receptor beta chain is given with its context. Its antigen is undetermined. This record belongs to a study of CD8+ T cells in alopecia areata. Findings and limits, study-wide: There were many expanded lesional clones persisting in scalp and blood during tofacitinib. Any link of baseline CD8+ expansion to response, resting on one nonresponder, remains uncertain. Expanded CD8+ clones among the top 100, as well as scalp clonality, were significantly decreased by tofacitinib.

Treatment: oral pan-JAK inhibitor, 5-10 mg twice daily. RNA extraction was followed by reverse transcription into cDNA, which acted as the sequencing template. Assay used: immunoSEQ multiplex PCR; TCRdb lists only in-frame clones, some missing. The profile covers 130,000 to 150,000 clones, with roughly 80% appearing a single time and 20% to 25% taken by the ten largest. The CDR3 runs to 13 residues. Germline lookup yields CDR1 SQVTM and CDR2 ANQGSEA. This TCR was recovered from a human donor with alopecia areata. The J gene is TRBJ2-5, the V gene TRBV29-1; 10 bases align to TRBD1. The J call may not be correct, given that the DNA end is closer to TRBJ2-7. The specimen was CD8+ T cells sorted from blood, collected at week 4, from a patient treated with tofacitinib. CDR3 nucleotides: TGCAGCGTGACCGGGACAGGGGAAGACGAGCAGTACTTC. The encoded protein is CSVTGTGEDEQYF.